The clone carrying this TCR beta chain was seen repeatedly, ten times or more. Using immunoSEQ multiplex PCR, the repertoire was profiled, and TCRdb retains in-frame clones only, with some absent. The sample has around 700,000 clones, 72% seen once; the top ten hold roughly 1.8%. This sample stems from a study of shared clonotypes between healthy human individuals. CDR3 length: 17 amino acids. The trim removed 2 bases at V and 7 bases at J, leaving 11 bases unmatched. Germline V lookup: CDR1 MNHEY, CDR2 SMNVEV (reference sequence). The sequence was obtained from a woman aged 30 to 39 in good health. The sample taken for sequencing was memory CD4+ T cells sorted from blood. The subset: CD45RA-negative fraction. The genes are TRBV27 and TRBJ2-1; 10 positions match TRBD2. CDR3 coding DNA: TGTGCCAGCAGTTTAGCCCTCCTAGCGGGAGATGAAAATGAGCAGTTCTTC. Translated: CASSLALLAGDENEQFF.